The 22 T cell receptor beta chains below all came from one sample that was sequenced in a study of blood T cell repertoires in COVID-19. The repertoire was sequenced with immunoSEQ multiplex PCR; TCRdb's copy has only in-frame clones and lacks some. The table records a few hundred thousand clones, less than 90% of them present only once. The material sequenced was peripheral blood. Every receptor here comes from a woman aged 55-69 years with COVID-19, enrolled during active disease.

The CDR3 loop reads CASSLGGADTEAFF. CDR3 coding DNA: TGTGCCAGCAGTTTGGGGGGGGCGGACACTGAAGCTTTCTTT. The chain is built from TRBV28 and TRBJ1-1; a possible D gene is TRBD1 (6 bases). The germline gives CDR1 MDHEN, CDR2 SYDVKM. Between the trimmed V and J ends, which lost 3 bases and 3 bases, there was a span of 11 bases. This CDR3 comprises 14 residues.

The V and J genes are TRBV6-5 and TRBJ1-1; D ambiguous. Trimming shortened V by 10 bases and J by 3 bases, and 15 bases separated the two germline ends. The CDR3 is made up of 13 amino acids. Germline V gene data show CDR1 as MNHEY and CDR2 as SVGAGI. DNA for the CDR3: TGTGCCACTAGACTGGCCGTGGACACTGAAGCTTTCTTT. The encoded protein is CATRLAVDTEAFF.

The rearrangement links TRBV4-1 to TRBJ1-4; D is perhaps TRBD1 (6 bases). Between the trimmed V and J ends, which lost 1 base and 8 bases, there was a span of 14 bases. Germline loops: CDR1 MGHRA, CDR2 YSYEKL. The CDR3 is 15 residues long. CDR3 sequence reads: CASSQGLQRGEKLFF. DNA for the CDR3: TGCGCCAGCAGCCAAGGTCTCCAGAGGGGGGAAAAACTGTTTTTT.

The CDR3 loop is CASSPRQPPGYTF. The DNA for the CDR3 is TGTGCCAGCAGTCCACGACAACCACCTGGCTACACCTTC. V usage is TRBV6-2 or TRBV6-3 and J usage is TRBJ1-2; D unresolved. The germline V gene has CDR1 MNHEY and CDR2 SVGEGT. Trimming left V 5 bases short and J 7 bases short, with 14 bases between. The CDR3 loop spans 13 amino acids.

The chain carries TRBV3-1 (or the pseudogene TRBV3-2) and TRBJ1-1; tentatively, D is TRBD1 (6 bases). CDR3 size: 15 residues. Trimming cost V 2 bases and J 5 bases, with 15 bases left between them. The germline V gene has CDR1 LGHDT and CDR2 YNNKEL (reference sequence). The CDR3 sequence is CASSQMGGGPTEAFF. The CDR3 DNA follows: TGTGCCAGCAGCCAAATGGGGGGGGGCCCAACTGAAGCTTTCTTT.

The V gene is TRBV6-6, the J gene TRBJ2-7, with unresolved D. Looked up from germline, CDR1 is MNHNY and CDR2 is SVGAGI (reference sequence). The CDR3 consists of 13 residues. Trimming took 2 bases from V and 4 from J, leaving 9 bases between them. CDR3 sequence (DNA): TGTGCCAGCAGTTACGGAGATACATACGAGCAGTACTTC. Its translation is CASSYGDTYEQYF.

V and J are TRBV2 and TRBJ2-3, with TRBD1 as a possible D gene (6 bases). Per germline, CDR1 SNHLY and CDR2 FYNNEI. CDR3 length equals 12 residues. Between the trimmed V and J ends, which lost 6 bases and 5 bases, there was a span of 9 bases. The CDR3 loop is CASRDRVDTQYF. The CDR3 bases are TGTGCCAGCAGGGACAGAGTAGATACGCAGTATTTT.

This rearrangement joins TRBV10-3 to TRBJ2-7, with D possibly matching TRBD2 (5 bases). The CDR3 spans 16 residues. V was shortened by 3 bases and J by 2 bases, with 17 bases between the two germline ends. Germline values: CDR1 ENHRY, CDR2 SYGVKD. CDR3 protein: CAISDPGGRRTYEQYF. DNA of the CDR3: TGTGCCATCAGTGATCCCGGAGGTCGGCGAACCTACGAGCAGTACTTC.

The chain links TRBV19 to TRBJ2-7; D is unclear. The CDR3 sequence is 14 residues long. Germline CDR1 reads LNHDA; CDR2 reads SQIVND (reference sequence). Trimming pared 4 bases from V and 2 bases from J, leaving 12 bases between. CDR3 loop: CASSNPYGAYEQYF. In DNA, the CDR3 is TGTGCCAGTAGTAACCCATACGGTGCCTACGAGCAGTACTTC.

This chain uses TRBV5-1 with TRBJ2-7; TRBD1 is a possible D gene (6 bases). V lost 5 bases and J 0 bases, leaving 15 bases between the germline ends. CDR3 size: 15 residues. CDR1 and CDR2 from the germline V gene are SGHRS and YFSETQ. The DNA for the CDR3 is TGCGCCAGCAGTACCCAGGGGAAAAACTCCTACGAGCAGTACTTC. It encodes CASSTQGKNSYEQYF.

This clone was observed a handful of times. The V and J genes are TRBV5-5 and TRBJ1-1; possible D gene TRBD1, 6 bases. Trimming left V 4 bases short and J 4 bases short, with 14 bases between. Germline V gene data show CDR1 as SGHKS and CDR2 as YYEKEE (reference sequence). This CDR3 comprises 14 residues. CDR3 residues: CASSPRNRATEAFF. As DNA, the CDR3 is TGTGCCAGCAGCCCACGCAACAGGGCCACTGAAGCTTTCTTT.

The chain carries TRBV4-1 and TRBJ1-3; no clear D gene. This CDR3 has 16 amino acids. Germline CDR1 reads MGHRA; CDR2 reads YSYEKL. Between the trimmed V and J ends, which lost 0 bases and 4 bases, there was a span of 13 bases. The DNA for the CDR3 is TGCGCCAGCAGCCAAGAAAGGCGAGGGAAAGGAAACACCATATATTTT. Its translation is CASSQERRGKGNTIYF.

The V call is TRBV7-3, the J call TRBJ2-3, with TRBD1 matching over 12 bases. With 3 bases clipped from V and 4 bases from J, the junction kept 11 bases outside the gene matches. This CDR3 is built from 18 residues. Germline CDR1 SGHTA, CDR2 FQGTGA. In nucleotides, the CDR3 is TGTGCCAGCAGCTTGGCCCCGGGGACAGGGGGCAAGGCAGATACGCAGTATTTT. Encoded protein: CASSLAPGTGGKADTQYF.

V and J are TRBV5-4 and TRBJ2-5, with D hard to call. Germline V gene sequence: CDR1 SGHNT, CDR2 YYREEE (reference sequence). The V end was cut by 4 bases, the J end by 0 bases, with 7 bases between. The CDR3 spans 13 residues. The CDR3 nucleotides read TGTGCCAGCAGCATTAAAAACCAAGAGACCCAGTACTTC. Residues: CASSIKNQETQYF.

The chain uses TRBV29-1 and TRBJ2-5; D possibly corresponds to TRBD2 (6 bases). From germline, CDR1 is SQVTM and CDR2 ANQGSEA. V lost 2 bases and J 7 bases, leaving 11 bases between the germline ends. This CDR3 has 12 residues. The CDR3 nucleotides read TGCAGCGTTGAACCCGGGGGTGGGACCCAGTACTTC. It yields the protein CSVEPGGGTQYF.

V gene TRBV19 combines with J gene TRBJ2-3, with TRBD1 matching over 7 bases. J lost 0 bases, V lost 10 bases, and 4 bases had no gene match. Germline CDR1 is LNHDA and CDR2 is SQIVND (reference sequence). CDR3 length equals 13 residues. The CDR3 sequence is CATTGASTDTQYF. CDR3 DNA sequence: TGTGCCACCACAGGGGCCAGCACAGATACGCAGTATTTT.

This sequence joins TRBV6-5 and TRBJ2-5, with a tentative D call TRBD2 (6 bases). CDR1 and CDR2 from the germline V gene are MNHEY and SVGAGI. V lost 6 bases to trimming and J lost 4 bases, with 15 bases between them. The CDR3 totals 14 residues. Here the CDR3 DNA reads TGTGCCAGCAGCACCGGGACCGGGGGAGAGACCCAGTACTTC. It encodes CASSTGTGGETQYF.

The rearrangement uses TRBV7-6 and TRBJ1-1; D might be TRBD1 (5 bases). CDR1 is SGHVS and CDR2 is FNYEAQ in the germline V gene. V was trimmed by 6 bases and J by 7 bases, leaving 9 bases between them. The CDR3 has 11 amino acids. In DNA, the CDR3 is TGTGCCAGCAGGGATCAGGGTGAAGCTTTCTTT. Translation gives CASRDQGEAFF.

This clone appeared many times. The rearrangement links TRBV11-3 to TRBJ1-2, with TRBD1 matching 10 bases. The CDR3 is 17 residues long. With 0 bases clipped from V and 2 bases from J, the junction kept 6 bases outside the gene matches. Per germline, CDR1 SGHNT and CDR2 YENEEA. The CDR3 region is CASSLDRGQGYNYGYTF. The CDR3 region has the DNA TGTGCCAGCAGCTTAGATCGGGGACAGGGGTACAACTATGGCTACACCTTC.

This clone appeared a few times. The V gene is TRBV7-6, the J gene TRBJ2-2; 9 positions match TRBD1. This CDR3 contains 16 residues. The germline V gene encodes CDR1 SGHVS and CDR2 FNYEAQ. V lost 5 bases to trimming and J lost 2 bases; unmatched junction nucleotides: 6. CDR3 DNA: TGTGCCAGCAGCCTCGGACAGGGGTTAAACACCGGGGAGCTGTTTTTT. Translation gives CASSLGQGLNTGELFF.

This clone was detected once. V is TRBV18 and J is TRBJ2-5; 7 nucleotides match TRBD1. Trimming at V came to 3 bases and at J to 9 bases, leaving 4 bases not matched to a gene. Germline values: CDR1 KGHSH, CDR2 LQKENI. The CDR3 consists of 12 residues. CDR3 amino acids: CASSPDRVAQYF. The CDR3 bases are TGTGCCAGCTCACCCGACAGGGTGGCCCAGTACTTC.

The chain couples TRBV30 to TRBJ1-1; weak D call: TRBD1 (6 bases). Germline assignment: CDR1 GTSNPN and CDR2 SVGIG (reference sequence). V was cut by 0 bases and J by 6 bases, with 14 bases left in between. The length of the CDR3 is 14 residues. CDR3 coding DNA: TGTGCCTGGAGTGTACTGGGGGGGCGGGCTGAAGCTTTCTTT. Its protein product is CAWSVLGGRAEAFF.